This record concerns one TCR beta chain sequence. Antigen specificity is unknown. Treatment defined: roughly 10-day PBMC culture with coronavirus spike peptide pools or control peptides (ViraFEST assay). At days 3 and 7, half the medium was exchanged for fresh IL-2 medium. This record belongs to a study of vaccination and CD4 T cells after COVID-19. Background on the study: Stimulation used overlapping spike peptides from SARS-CoV-2, HCoV-NL63, HCoV-OC43 and HCoV-229E.

The CDR3 spans 15 residues. CDR1 is MNHEY, CDR2 SVGAGI, per germline. V was clipped by 0 bases and J by 3 bases; unmatched bases: 4. The Oncomine TCR Beta short-read assay sequenced DNA from cultured CD4+ T cells. TCRdb recomputed calls from the PCR reads with MiXCR, one row per CDR3 protein. Seen here are 11,000 to 15,000 distinct CDR3 sequences, 25% to 35% observed once, and the top ten hold approximately 15%. Material: cultured CD4+ T cells from blood. This clonotype was obtained from a human donor with COVID-19. The chain combines TRBV6-5 with TRBJ2-7; 8 nucleotides agree with TRBD2. CDR3 sequence reads: CASSYSPAGDYEQYF. The DNA for the CDR3 is TGTGCCAGCAGTTACTCTCCAGCGGGGGACTACGAGCAGTACTTC.